Only a few counts were recorded for the clone carrying this T cell receptor beta chain. The antigen is unknown. In TCRdb, the 5' RACE reads were re-called with MiXCR into one record per CDR3 protein. Altogether roughly 140,000 distinct CDR3 sequences are present, around 15% being singletons, with the ten largest covering about 26%. The CDR3 is 14 residues long. The germline V gene has CDR1 MNHEY and CDR2 SMNVEV (reference sequence). Trimming cost V 6 bases and J 5 bases; bases outside gene matches: 5. This entry comes from a study of T-cell memory formation after mild COVID-19. Background on the study: In these data, TCR clusters were largely donor specific.

Study-wide findings and caveats: While clones contracting from day 15 to 85 were balanced between CD4 and CD8, later expanders leaned CD4+.

The sequencing sample was made of PBMCs or a T cell subset sorted from them (not recorded which). The rearrangement joins TRBV27 to TRBJ2-1; 9 bases agree with TRBD1. The sequence came from an adult woman who had mild COVID-19 (a few samples of this study predate the infection). Cell type and time point are not known. The CDR3 reads CASRTGGLNNEQFF. Here the CDR3 DNA reads TGTGCCAGCAGAACAGGGGGCCTAAACAATGAGCAGTTCTTC.